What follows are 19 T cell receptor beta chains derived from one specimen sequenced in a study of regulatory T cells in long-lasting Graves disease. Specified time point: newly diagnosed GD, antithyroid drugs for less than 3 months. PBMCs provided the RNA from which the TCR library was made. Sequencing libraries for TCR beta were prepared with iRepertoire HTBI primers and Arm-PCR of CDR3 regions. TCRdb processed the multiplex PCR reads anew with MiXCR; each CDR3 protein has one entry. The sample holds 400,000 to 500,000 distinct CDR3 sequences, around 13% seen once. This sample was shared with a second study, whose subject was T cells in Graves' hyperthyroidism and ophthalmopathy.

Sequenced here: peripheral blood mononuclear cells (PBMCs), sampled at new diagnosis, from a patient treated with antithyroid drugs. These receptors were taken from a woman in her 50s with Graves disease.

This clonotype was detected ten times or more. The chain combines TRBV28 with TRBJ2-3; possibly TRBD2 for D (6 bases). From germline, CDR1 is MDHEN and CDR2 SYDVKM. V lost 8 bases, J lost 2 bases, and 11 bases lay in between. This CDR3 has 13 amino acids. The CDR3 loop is CASDRENTDTQYF. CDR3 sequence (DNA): TGTGCCAGCGACCGGGAGAACACAGATACGCAGTATTTT.

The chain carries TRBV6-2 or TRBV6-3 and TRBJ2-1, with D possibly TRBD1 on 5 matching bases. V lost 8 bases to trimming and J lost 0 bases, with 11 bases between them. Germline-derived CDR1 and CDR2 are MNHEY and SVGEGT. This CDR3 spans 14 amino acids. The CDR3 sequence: CASYQGLSYNEQFF. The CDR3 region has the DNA TGTGCCAGCTACCAGGGCCTCTCCTACAATGAGCAGTTCTTC.

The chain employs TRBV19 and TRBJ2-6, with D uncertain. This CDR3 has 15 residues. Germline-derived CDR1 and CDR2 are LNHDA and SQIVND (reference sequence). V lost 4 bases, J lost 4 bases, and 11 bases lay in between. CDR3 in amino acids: CASSRIGEGANVLTF. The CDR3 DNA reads TGTGCCAGTAGTAGAATAGGTGAAGGGGCCAACGTCCTGACTTTC.

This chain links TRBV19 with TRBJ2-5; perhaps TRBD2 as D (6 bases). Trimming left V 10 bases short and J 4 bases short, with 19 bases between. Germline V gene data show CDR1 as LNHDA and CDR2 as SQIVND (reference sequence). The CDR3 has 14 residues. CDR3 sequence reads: CATRRPGSGETQYF. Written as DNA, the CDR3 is TGTGCCACTAGGCGGCCGGGTAGCGGAGAGACCCAGTACTTC. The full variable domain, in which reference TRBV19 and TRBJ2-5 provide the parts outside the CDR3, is DGGITQSPKYLFRKEGQNVTLSCEQNLNHDAMYWYRQDPGQGLRLIYYSQIVNDFQKGDIAEGYSVSREKKESFPLTVTSAQKNPTAFYLCATRRPGSGETQYFGPGTRLLVL.

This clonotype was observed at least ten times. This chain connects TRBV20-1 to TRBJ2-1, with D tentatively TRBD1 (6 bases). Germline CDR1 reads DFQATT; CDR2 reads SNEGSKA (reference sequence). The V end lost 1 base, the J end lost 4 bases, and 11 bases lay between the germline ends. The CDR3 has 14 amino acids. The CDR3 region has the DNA TGCAGTGCTAGAGGTGCAGGGGCGTACAATGAGCAGTTCTTC. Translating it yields CSARGAGAYNEQFF.

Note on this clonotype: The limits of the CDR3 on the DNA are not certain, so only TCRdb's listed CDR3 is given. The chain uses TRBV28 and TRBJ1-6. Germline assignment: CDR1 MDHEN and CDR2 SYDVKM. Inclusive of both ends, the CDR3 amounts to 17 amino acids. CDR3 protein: CASSSSGRPLLRSPLHF.

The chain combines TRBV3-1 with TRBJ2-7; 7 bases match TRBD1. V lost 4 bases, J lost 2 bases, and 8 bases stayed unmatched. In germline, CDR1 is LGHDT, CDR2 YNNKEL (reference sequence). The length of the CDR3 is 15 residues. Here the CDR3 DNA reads TGTGCCAGCAGCCTTTCGGACAGGAGCACCTACGAGCAGTACTTC. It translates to CASSLSDRSTYEQYF.

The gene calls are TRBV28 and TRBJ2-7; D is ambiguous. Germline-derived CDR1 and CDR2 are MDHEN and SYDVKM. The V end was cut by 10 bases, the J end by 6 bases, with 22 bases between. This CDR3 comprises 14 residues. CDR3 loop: CATRPGTDDFEQYF. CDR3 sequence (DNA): TGTGCCACCAGACCGGGCACGGACGACTTCGAGCAGTACTTC.

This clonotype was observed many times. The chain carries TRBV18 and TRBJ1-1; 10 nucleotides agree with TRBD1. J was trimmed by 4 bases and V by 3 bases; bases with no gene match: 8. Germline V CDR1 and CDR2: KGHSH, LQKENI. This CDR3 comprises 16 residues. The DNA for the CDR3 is TGTGCCAGCTCACCCTACGGGACAGGGGAGGGCACTGAAGCTTTCTTT. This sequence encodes CASSPYGTGEGTEAFF.

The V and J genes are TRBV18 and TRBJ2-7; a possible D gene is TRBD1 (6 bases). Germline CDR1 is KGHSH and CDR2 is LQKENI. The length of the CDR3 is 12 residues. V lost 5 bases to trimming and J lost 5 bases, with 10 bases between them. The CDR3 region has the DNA TGTGCCAGCTCATTCGACAGGAACGAGCAGTACTTC. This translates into CASSFDRNEQYF.

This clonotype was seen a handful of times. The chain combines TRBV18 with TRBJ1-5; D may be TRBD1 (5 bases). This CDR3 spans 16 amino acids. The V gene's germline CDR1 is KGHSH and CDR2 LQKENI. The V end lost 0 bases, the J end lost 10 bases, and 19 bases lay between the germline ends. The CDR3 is CASSPPGGAAGNPQHF. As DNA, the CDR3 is TGTGCCAGCTCACCACCGGGAGGGGCCGCAGGGAATCCCCAGCATTTT. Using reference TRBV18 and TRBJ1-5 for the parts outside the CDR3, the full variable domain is NAGVMQNPRHLVRRRGQEARLRCSPMKGHSHVYWYRQLPEEGLKFMVYLQKENIIDESGMPKERFSAEFPKEGPSILRIQQVVRGDSAAYFCASSPPGGAAGNPQHFGDGTRLSIL.

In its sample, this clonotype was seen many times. As DNA, the CDR3 is TGTGCCAGCAGTGAACGCGGGCGGAATACGCAGTATTTT. Its protein product is CASSERGRNTQYF. This chain joins TRBV2 and TRBJ2-3; weak D call: TRBD2 (5 bases). The CDR3 contains 13 residues. CDR1 is SNHLY, CDR2 FYNNEI, per germline. V shed 2 bases and J shed 7 bases, with 10 bases lying between them.

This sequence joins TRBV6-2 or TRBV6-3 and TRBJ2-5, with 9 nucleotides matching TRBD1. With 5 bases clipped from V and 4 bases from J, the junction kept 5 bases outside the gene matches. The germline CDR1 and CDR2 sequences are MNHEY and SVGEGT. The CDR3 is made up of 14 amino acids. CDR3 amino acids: CASSPVTGGETQYF. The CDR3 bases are TGTGCCAGCAGTCCTGTGACAGGGGGAGAGACCCAGTACTTC.

The CDR3 region has the DNA TGTGCCAGCAGCGCCGCGTATGGGGGGTACGAGCAGTACTTC. Its translation: CASSAAYGGYEQYF. The chain joins TRBV9 to TRBJ2-7, with a possible D match to TRBD2 (6 bases). This CDR3 contains 14 residues. The V gene lost 3 bases and the J gene lost 4 bases, with 14 bases spanning the gap. Germline CDR1 and CDR2: SGDLS and YYNGEE.

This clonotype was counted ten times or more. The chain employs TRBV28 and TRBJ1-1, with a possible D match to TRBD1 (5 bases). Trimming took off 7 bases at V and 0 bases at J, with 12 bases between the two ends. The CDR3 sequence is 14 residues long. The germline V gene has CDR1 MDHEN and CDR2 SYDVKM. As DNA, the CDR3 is TGTGCCAGCATACAGGAACCGGTGAACACTGAAGCTTTCTTT. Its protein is CASIQEPVNTEAFF.

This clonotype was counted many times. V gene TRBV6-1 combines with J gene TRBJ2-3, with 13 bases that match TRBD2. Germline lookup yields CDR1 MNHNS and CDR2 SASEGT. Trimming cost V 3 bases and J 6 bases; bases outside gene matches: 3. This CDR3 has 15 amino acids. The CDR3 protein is CASSETSGRTDTQYF. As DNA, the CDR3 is TGTGCCAGCAGTGAGACTAGCGGGAGGACGGATACGCAGTATTTT.

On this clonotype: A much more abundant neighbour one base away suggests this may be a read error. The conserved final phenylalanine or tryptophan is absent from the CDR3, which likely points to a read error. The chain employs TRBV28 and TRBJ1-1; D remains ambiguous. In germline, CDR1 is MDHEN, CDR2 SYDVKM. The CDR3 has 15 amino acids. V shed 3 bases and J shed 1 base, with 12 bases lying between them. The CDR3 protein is CASSFRPGANTEAFL. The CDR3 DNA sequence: TGTGCCAGCAGTTTCCGACCGGGAGCGAACACTGAAGCTTTCCTT.

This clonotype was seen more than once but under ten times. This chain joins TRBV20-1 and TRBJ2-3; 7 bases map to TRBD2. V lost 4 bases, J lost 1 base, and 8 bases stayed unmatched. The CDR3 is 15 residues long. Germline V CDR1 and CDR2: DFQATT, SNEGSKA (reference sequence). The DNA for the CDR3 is TGCAGTGCTACCACCGGGACTAACGGCACAGATACGCAGTATTTT. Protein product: CSATTGTNGTDTQYF.

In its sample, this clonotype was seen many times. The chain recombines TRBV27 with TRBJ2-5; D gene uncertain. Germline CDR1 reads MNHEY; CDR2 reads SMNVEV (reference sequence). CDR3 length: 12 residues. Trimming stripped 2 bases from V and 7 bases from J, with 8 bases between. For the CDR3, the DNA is TGTGCCAGCAGTTTACCGACGGGGACCCAGTACTTC. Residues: CASSLPTGTQYF.